Detailed here is one TCR beta chain. As yet, its antigen is unknown. The PCR was carried out with 60 Vbeta primers and 13 Jbeta primers. Assay: immunoSEQ multiplex PCR; the TCRdb copy retains only in-frame clones and omits some. The table records about 78,000 clones, around 70% of them present only once. This record comes from a study of cytomegalovirus exposure and HLA in healthy donors. Regarding the study as a whole: Confirmation in vitro established that a few CMV-associated chains were specific for CMV antigens. In a later analysis, TCR beta V- and J-gene trimming showed a link to a missense DCLRE1C variant. Some V segments (TRBV6-2 and TRBV6-3 among them) were excluded as indistinguishable.

V lost 3 bases and J 6 bases, leaving 9 bases between the germline ends. The CDR3 runs to 13 residues. CDR1 is LNHDA, CDR2 SQIVND, per germline (reference sequence). This clonotype was obtained from a woman in her thirties or forties in good health and CMV-seropositive. Sample: PBMCs. This sequence joins TRBV19 and TRBJ1-5, with no clear D. The CDR3 loop reads CASSILFSQPQHF. CDR3 nucleotide sequence: TGTGCCAGTAGTATTTTGTTCAGTCAGCCCCAGCATTTT.